This T cell receptor beta chain was captured in a study of radiation and T cells in renal cell carcinoma. Study details: Nephrectomy followed 15 Gy stereotactic body radiation by 4 weeks.

The CDR3 has 15 residues. Germline V gives CDR1 PRHDT, CDR2 FYEKMQ (reference sequence). V was pared by 6 bases and J by 9 bases, with 13 bases of the junction left unmatched. Method: immunoSEQ multiplex PCR; TCRdb's copy keeps in-frame clones and lacks some. Of about 91,000 clones in the sample, 70% to 85% were seen once. Time point in this sample: baseline pretreatment blood. Treatment meaning: 15 Gy SBRT to primary tumor, nephrectomy 4 weeks later. Blood was sampled at baseline, 2 weeks and 4 weeks after SBRT. The patient's renal cell carcinoma had clear cell pathology. As concerns this clone: Its target is not known.

Study-level findings and limits: From baseline, blood top tumor clonotypes peaked at 2 weeks post-radiation.

The source material was blood, sampled from a patient whose treatment included radiotherapy and nephrectomy. The rearrangement links TRBV13 to TRBJ2-5; 10 nucleotides line up with TRBD2. The source of this sequence is a man aged 55 to 70 with renal cell carcinoma. CDR3 in DNA: TGTGCCAGCAGATTTAGCGGGAGGCCCCGCGGGGCCCAGTACTTC. Its protein product is CASRFSGRPRGAQYF.